This is a list of T cell receptor beta chains from one sample in a study of blood T cell repertoires in COVID-19. Profiling relied on immunoSEQ multiplex PCR, and the TCRdb table lists in-frame clones only, not all of them. The sample includes 180,000 or so clones, 80% to 90% seen only once; the top ten take about 15%. Sample: PBMCs or T cells enriched from blood (not recorded which). Receptor source: a middle-aged man who had recovered from COVID-19. Each CDR3 is given with its conserved first and last residue. D genes are given only for firm matches. Size values are once, few and many counts, or a class for expanded clones, and some rows have none.

CDR3: CASSLRLTGGTDTQYF
DNA: TGTGCCAGCAGCTTACGACTGACAGGGGGCACAGATACGCAGTATTTT
V: TRBV11-2
length: 16
size: -
J: TRBJ2-3
D: TRBD1

CDR3: CASSHPSGDEQYF
DNA: TGTGCCAGCAGCCACCCCTCGGGGGACGAGCAGTACTTC
V: TRBV3-1/TRBV3-2
length: 13
size: -
J: TRBJ2-7
D: -

CDR3: CASSLVVTSLNEQFF
DNA: TGTGCCAGCAGCTTAGTGGTGACTAGTCTCAATGAGCAGTTCTTC
V: TRBV7-2
length: 15
size: -
J: TRBJ2-1
D: -

CDR3: CASSFRDRNLSYSNQPQHF
DNA: TGTGCCAGCAGCTTCCGGGACAGGAATCTTTCTTATAGCAATCAGCCCCAGCATTTT
V: TRBV7-3
length: 19
size: -
J: TRBJ1-5
D: TRBD1

CDR3: CASSLTGTGGGNQPQHF
DNA: TGTGCCAGCAGCTTGACCGGGACAGGGGGCGGAAATCAGCCCCAGCATTTT
V: TRBV5-6
length: 17
size: -
J: TRBJ1-5
D: TRBD1

CDR3: CATIPGQGYNSPLHF
DNA: TGCGCCACTATACCGGGACAGGGGTATAATTCACCCCTCCACTTT
V: TRBV10-1
length: 15
size: -
J: TRBJ1-6
D: TRBD1

CDR3: CASRDRVLSPLHF
DNA: TGTGCCAGCAGAGACAGGGTTTTGTCACCCCTCCACTTT
V: TRBV6-5
length: 13
size: few
J: TRBJ1-6
D: TRBD1

CDR3: CASSEGQGYEQYF
DNA: TGTGCCAGCAGCGAGGGACAGGGCTACGAGCAGTACTTC
V: TRBV9
length: 13
size: -
J: TRBJ2-7
D: TRBD1

CDR3: CASSAGTSGGEQYF
DNA: TGCGCCAGCAGCGCTGGGACTAGCGGGGGAGAGCAGTACTTC
V: TRBV10-2
length: 14
size: -
J: TRBJ2-7
D: TRBD2

CDR3: CASSRRGAGEQFF
DNA: TGTGCCAGCAGTCGACGGGGGGCGGGGGAGCAGTTCTTC
V: TRBV6-2/TRBV6-3
length: 13
size: -
J: TRBJ2-1
D: -

CDR3: CASSQDFRVIYEQYF
DNA: TGTGCCAGCAGCCAAGATTTCCGGGTGATCTACGAGCAGTACTTC
V: TRBV4-2
length: 15
size: once
J: TRBJ2-7
D: -

CDR3: CASSSILQAYEQYF
DNA: TGCGCCAGCAGCTCGATACTACAGGCCTACGAGCAGTACTTC
V: TRBV5-1
length: 14
size: many
J: TRBJ2-7
D: -

CDR3: CASSLQGTDTQYF
DNA: TGTGCCAGCAGCCTCCAGGGCACAGATACGCAGTATTTT
V: TRBV6-5
length: 13
size: -
J: TRBJ2-3
D: -

CDR3: CASSVTGTGHDEQYF
DNA: TGTGCCAGCAGTGTTACCGGGACAGGGCACGACGAGCAGTACTTC
V: TRBV6-2/TRBV6-3
length: 15
size: -
J: TRBJ2-7
D: TRBD1

CDR3: CSVGGTAAQPQHF
DNA: TGCAGCGTTGGCGGGACAGCCGCTCAGCCCCAGCATTTT
V: TRBV29-1
length: 13
size: -
J: TRBJ1-5
D: TRBD1

CDR3: CASRTGTGMIYEQYF
DNA: TGTGCCAGCAGGACCGGGACAGGGATGATTTACGAGCAGTACTTC
V: TRBV6-5
length: 15
size: -
J: TRBJ2-7
D: TRBD1

CDR3: CASSPGRSNEKLFF
DNA: TGTGCCAGCTCACCAGGGCGTAGTAATGAAAAACTGTTTTTT
V: TRBV18
length: 14
size: -
J: TRBJ1-4
D: -

CDR3: CASRTGEKGEQYF
DNA: TGTGCCAGCAGGACAGGGGAGAAGGGTGAGCAGTACTTC
V: TRBV2
length: 13
size: -
J: TRBJ2-7
D: TRBD1

CDR3: CASSDSGQGRSETQYF
DNA: TGCGCCAGCAGTGATTCGGGACAGGGGCGATCTGAGACCCAGTACTTC
V: TRBV10-1
length: 16
size: -
J: TRBJ2-5
D: TRBD1

CDR3: CASSFDRGGHNEQFF
DNA: TGTGCCAGCAGTTTTGACAGGGGTGGGCACAATGAGCAGTTCTTC
V: TRBV6-5
length: 15
size: -
J: TRBJ2-1
D: TRBD1

CDR3: CAISEPGLTNYGYTF
DNA: TGTGCCATCAGTGAACCGGGACTCACAAACTATGGCTACACCTTC
V: TRBV10-3
length: 15
size: -
J: TRBJ1-2
D: -

CDR3: CAWIRAPNSGNTIYF
DNA: TGTGCCTGGATCAGGGCCCCCAACTCTGGAAACACCATATATTTT
V: TRBV30
length: 15
size: -
J: TRBJ1-3
D: -